This T cell receptor beta chain was sequenced in a study of post-analysis software for immune sequencing data. This clonotype turned up a few times. Its antigen is unknown. The germline CDR1 and CDR2 sequences are DFQATT and SNEGSKA (reference sequence). This CDR3 has 13 amino acids. V was pared by 7 bases and J by 1 base, with 11 bases between. Unique molecular identifiers tagged the TCR beta cDNA libraries. TCRdb itself ran the PCR reads through MiXCR, one entry per CDR3 protein. The data show 430,000 or so distinct CDR3 sequences, 39% seen once. Study-wide points: Among a handful of TRBV segments more frequent in patients than controls were TRBV5-6, TRBV5-1 and TRBV20-1.

V usage is TRBV20-1 and J usage is TRBJ2-4; D is uncertain. The sample taken for sequencing was blood. The receptor comes from a girl aged 2 to 10 with multiple sclerosis. CDR3 region: CSVEGRAKNIQYF. CDR3 DNA: TGCAGTGTTGAAGGGCGGGCCAAAAACATTCAGTACTTC.